Listed below are T cell receptor beta chains from one sample, sequenced in a study of monozygotic twins with inflammatory bowel disease. TCRdb re-called the 5' RACE reads and gives one entry per CDR3 protein, without DNA. The record lists 85,000 to 110,000 distinct CDR3 sequences, of which the ten most abundant hold about 2%. What was sequenced was blood. The receptors were sampled from a human donor with ulcerative colitis or Crohn's disease, or a healthy co-twin of an affected twin (not recorded which). Each CDR3 is given with its conserved first and last residue. Each record gives: J gene, V gene, CDR3 protein.

j_call: TRBJ1-6
v_call: TRBV3-1
cdr3_aa: CASSQGGRRSAPLHF

j_call: TRBJ2-1
v_call: TRBV12-3/TRBV12-4
cdr3_aa: CASSPGVSNEQFF

j_call: TRBJ2-7
v_call: TRBV27
cdr3_aa: CASSSPRALSSYEQYF

j_call: TRBJ2-1
v_call: TRBV20-1
cdr3_aa: CSARGGQGSYNEQFF

j_call: TRBJ1-1
v_call: TRBV18
cdr3_aa: CATLAAFKNTEAFF

j_call: TRBJ2-6
v_call: TRBV11-2
cdr3_aa: CASSLLRQGLTGANVLTF

j_call: TRBJ2-1
v_call: TRBV4-3
cdr3_aa: CASSPDRAVSNEQFF

j_call: TRBJ2-3
v_call: TRBV7-9
cdr3_aa: CASRRMGGPDTQYF

j_call: TRBJ2-7
v_call: TRBV7-2
cdr3_aa: CASSLFNLNEQYF

j_call: TRBJ2-7
v_call: TRBV7-8
cdr3_aa: CASSLGGRAHEQYF

j_call: TRBJ1-2
v_call: TRBV7-2
cdr3_aa: CASSPRQGIDYGYTF

j_call: TRBJ2-3
v_call: TRBV5-1
cdr3_aa: CASSLEQAGVRDTQYF

j_call: TRBJ2-1
v_call: TRBV24-1
cdr3_aa: CATSDSTAPGTANNEQFF

j_call: TRBJ2-7
v_call: TRBV7-2
cdr3_aa: CASSPQVAYEQYF

j_call: TRBJ1-5
v_call: TRBV20-1
cdr3_aa: CSAPRGNQPQHF

j_call: TRBJ1-5
v_call: TRBV5-6
cdr3_aa: CASSLWSYQPQHF

j_call: TRBJ2-1
v_call: TRBV7-2
cdr3_aa: CASSLFGGTGNNEQFF

j_call: TRBJ1-5
v_call: TRBV6-1
cdr3_aa: CASREYTGGQPQHF

j_call: TRBJ2-3
v_call: TRBV4-3
cdr3_aa: CASSQQPLAGATDTQYF

j_call: TRBJ2-5
v_call: TRBV7-9
cdr3_aa: CASSPRGGNQETQYF

j_call: TRBJ1-2
v_call: TRBV9
cdr3_aa: CASSVVVGGGVQAF

j_call: TRBJ2-3
v_call: TRBV7-2
cdr3_aa: CASTLRTDTQYF

j_call: TRBJ2-5
v_call: TRBV2
cdr3_aa: CANGQGILKTQYF

j_call: TRBJ2-3
v_call: TRBV9
cdr3_aa: CASSVATRTRDRGDTQYF

j_call: TRBJ2-7
v_call: TRBV20-1
cdr3_aa: CSARDRQKMTYEQYF

j_call: TRBJ2-1
v_call: TRBV7-9
cdr3_aa: CASSLSLTSGDQFF

j_call: TRBJ2-5
v_call: TRBV12-3/TRBV12-4
cdr3_aa: CASSPSETQYF

j_call: TRBJ2-1
v_call: TRBV7-2
cdr3_aa: CASSPTRGGLTYNEQFF

j_call: TRBJ2-1
v_call: TRBV5-4
cdr3_aa: CASSLGGVANEQFF

j_call: TRBJ2-3
v_call: TRBV7-2
cdr3_aa: CASSPRTGSTDTQYF

j_call: TRBJ2-2
v_call: TRBV28
cdr3_aa: CASRGALAANTGELFF

j_call: TRBJ2-7
v_call: TRBV14
cdr3_aa: CASSQDAGGKIHFEQYF

j_call: TRBJ1-3
v_call: TRBV7-2
cdr3_aa: CASSLEGTGNTIYF

j_call: TRBJ1-1
v_call: TRBV5-6
cdr3_aa: CASIRQGGSTEAFF

j_call: TRBJ1-2
v_call: TRBV5-1
cdr3_aa: CASSVGGLEGYTF

j_call: TRBJ2-1
v_call: TRBV27
cdr3_aa: CASSSGGLGYNEQFF

j_call: TRBJ2-5
v_call: TRBV20-1
cdr3_aa: CSAKREGLETQYF

j_call: TRBJ2-3
v_call: TRBV9
cdr3_aa: CASSVAGTASTDTQYF

j_call: TRBJ1-2
v_call: TRBV19
cdr3_aa: CASSPESRGRGYGYTF

j_call: TRBJ2-1
v_call: TRBV7-2
cdr3_aa: CASSTGGLQYNEQFF

j_call: TRBJ1-5
v_call: TRBV28
cdr3_aa: CASSFQAGQGNQPQHF

j_call: TRBJ2-5
v_call: TRBV12-5
cdr3_aa: CASGPSLTPYQETQYF